The T cell receptor (beta chain) under discussion was sequenced for a study of blood T cell repertoires in COVID-19. The overall study: Samples representing acute and convalescent COVID-19 were sourced from the United States, Italy and Spain. From T cells, B-cell-depleted T cells, or PBMCs came the material, which was cDNA or gDNA.

Authors' data handling: The authors estimated nucleated cell counts from reference gene primer amplification. Clones were read by immunoSEQ multiplex PCR, and TCRdb kept only the in-frame ones, dropping some. V, J and clone size reflect that table, while D and trimming were determined from the DNA. The sample lists approximately 140,000 clones, 84% seen once, with 5% to 7% in the top ten. The length of the CDR3 is 13 residues. The V gene's germline CDR1 is LNHNV and CDR2 YYDKDF (reference sequence). V was trimmed by 0 bases and J by 6 bases, leaving 6 bases between them. The TCR sequence derives from a man aged 40-55 years with acute COVID-19. The chain combines TRBV15 with TRBJ2-1; no definite D call. Sequencing was carried out using PBMCs or T cells enriched from blood (not recorded which). The CDR3 sequence is CATSRDSVNEQFF. In nucleotides, the CDR3 is TGTGCCACCAGCAGAGATTCGGTCAATGAGCAGTTCTTC.